The 23 T cell receptor beta chains listed next were all sequenced from one sample in a study of cytomegalovirus exposure and HLA in healthy donors. Researchers ran the PCR with 60 Vbeta and 13 Jbeta primers. Here immunoSEQ multiplex PCR was the method, and the copy in TCRdb shows in-frame clones only, minus some. There are 150,000 to 200,000 clones in the sample; around 80% occur only once, and around 1.5% lies in the top ten. Sequencing was done on a sample of PBMCs. Receptors were obtained from a woman in her twenties or thirties in good health and CMV-seropositive.

This clone was found a few times. V and J are TRBV5-4 and TRBJ2-1, with D perhaps matching TRBD1 (6 bases). V lost 1 base and J 7 bases, leaving 15 bases between the germline ends. CDR3 length: 15 amino acids. Germline V gene data show CDR1 as SGHNT and CDR2 as YYREEE (reference sequence). The CDR3 reads CASSLSQGRRNEQFF. DNA of the CDR3: TGTGCCAGCAGCTTGTCTCAGGGGCGCCGGAATGAGCAGTTCTTC.

This CDR3 is CASSLGLAGDLMGTDTQYF. The CDR3 nucleotides are TGTGCCAGCAGCTTAGGTCTAGCGGGAGATCTGATGGGAACAGATACGCAGTATTTT. The chain uses TRBV7-7 and TRBJ2-3; 10 nucleotides align to TRBD2. CDR1 and CDR2 (germline): SSHAT, FNYEAQ (reference sequence). V lost 1 base and J lost 3; bases outside the gene matches: 13. This CDR3 is 19 amino acids long.

V gene TRBV6-6 combines with J gene TRBJ1-4; D gene unclear. This CDR3 has 13 residues. V was trimmed by 4 bases and J by 11 bases, leaving 14 bases between them. Germline CDR1 reads MNHNY; CDR2 reads SVGAGI (reference sequence). CDR3 loop: CASSSGLREKLFF. In DNA form, the CDR3 reads TGTGCCAGCAGTTCCGGACTTAGGGAGAAACTGTTTTTT.

The chain recombines TRBV7-2 with TRBJ1-2; tentative D call: TRBD1 (6 bases). Germline V CDR1 and CDR2: SGHTA, FQGNSA. The CDR3 consists of 13 residues. The V gene lost 1 base and the J gene lost 8 bases, with 11 bases spanning the gap. CDR3 residues: CASSLDRGGGYTF. CDR3 coding DNA: TGTGCCAGCAGCTTAGACCGGGGGGGCGGCTACACCTTC.

The chain uses TRBV7-8 and TRBJ1-2; TRBD1 agrees at 11 bases. V gave up 0 bases and J gave up 13 bases; unmatched junction bases: 4. Per the germline V gene, CDR1 is SGHVS and CDR2 is FQNEAQ. This CDR3 contains 13 residues. For the CDR3, the DNA is TGTGCCAGCAGCTTAGCTGGACAGGGGGCGATCACCTTC. Translating gives CASSLAGQGAITF.

The rearrangement uses TRBV9 and TRBJ2-5, with D possibly TRBD1 on 6 matching bases. This CDR3 has 14 amino acids. Trimming left V 1 base short and J 2 bases short, with 9 bases between. Germline assignment: CDR1 SGDLS and CDR2 YYNGEE. The CDR3, as DNA: TGTGCCAGCAGCGTAACAGGGTATCAAGAGACCCAGTACTTC. The encoded protein is CASSVTGYQETQYF. The full variable domain, in which reference TRBV9 and TRBJ2-5 provide the parts outside the CDR3, is DSGVTQTPKHLITATGQRVTLRCSPRSGDLSVYWYQQSLDQGLQFLIQYYNGEERAKGNILERFSAQQFPDLHSELNLSSLELGDSALYFCASSVTGYQETQYFGPGTRLLVL.

The chain is built from TRBV5-4 and TRBJ1-2, with 9 bases fitting TRBD1. Losses at the gene ends were 1 base for V and 0 bases for J; bases not matched to a gene: 7. The germline CDR1 and CDR2 sequences are SGHNT and YYREEE (reference sequence). CDR3 length: 17 residues. DNA for the CDR3: TGTGCCAGCAGCTTGTGGGACAGGGAGGGCCCTAACTATGGCTACACCTTC. Amino acids: CASSLWDREGPNYGYTF.

The chain recombines TRBV29-1 with TRBJ2-5, with D maybe TRBD2 (5 bases). CDR3 length: 13 residues. Per germline, CDR1 SQVTM and CDR2 ANQGSEA. V gave up 3 bases and J gave up 5 bases, with 13 bases separating them. CDR3 bases: TGCAGCGTTGATGAGGCTAGGGAGGAGACCCAGTACTTC. This encodes CSVDEAREETQYF. Supplemented by reference TRBV29-1 and TRBJ2-5, the full variable domain reads SAVISQKPSRDICQRGTSLTIQCQVDSQVTMMFWYRQQPGQSLTLIATANQGSEATYESGFVIDKFPISRPNLTFSTLTVSNMSPEDSSIYLCSVDEAREETQYFGPGTRLLVL.

V is TRBV9 and J is TRBJ1-1, with D perhaps TRBD1 (5 bases). V dropped 0 bases and J dropped 1 base, with 13 bases sitting between them. Germline V gene lookup returns CDR1 SGDLS and CDR2 YYNGEE. CDR3 length: 16 amino acids. CDR3 residues: CASSVGIGQGNTEAFF. CDR3 nucleotide sequence: TGTGCCAGCAGCGTAGGAATAGGGCAGGGGAACACTGAAGCTTTCTTT.

V usage is TRBV7-3 and J usage is TRBJ1-5; D is undetermined. The CDR3 consists of 14 residues. Germline V CDR1 and CDR2: SGHTA, FQGTGA. The V end lost 3 bases, the J end lost 1 base, and 7 bases lay between the germline ends. The CDR3 here is CASSFGQSNQPQHF. In nucleotides, the CDR3 is TGTGCCAGCAGCTTTGGGCAGAGCAATCAGCCCCAGCATTTT.

V gene TRBV5-1 combines with J gene TRBJ1-4; D unresolved. The germline gives CDR1 SGHRS, CDR2 YFSETQ. The V end was cut by 0 bases, the J end by 0 bases, with 12 bases between. CDR3 length: 17 amino acids. CDR3 sequence reads: CASSLDTLKATNEKLFF. DNA of the CDR3: TGCGCCAGCAGCTTGGACACCTTAAAAGCAACTAATGAAAAACTGTTTTTT. Combining the CDR3 with reference TRBV5-1 and TRBJ1-4 gives the whole variable domain KAGVTQTPRYLIKTRGQQVTLSCSPISGHRSVSWYQQTPGQGLQFLFEYFSETQRNKGNFPGRFSGRQFSNSRSEMNVSTLELGDSALYLCASSLDTLKATNEKLFFGSGTQLSVL.

The rearrangement links TRBV28 to TRBJ2-7; 13 nucleotides align to TRBD2. Trimming cost V 4 bases and J 6 bases; bases outside gene matches: 6. CDR1 is MDHEN and CDR2 is SYDVKM in the germline V gene. The CDR3 has 15 residues. The CDR3 reads CASSYRLAGGSEQYF. As DNA, the CDR3 is TGTGCCAGCAGTTACCGACTAGCGGGAGGAAGCGAGCAGTACTTC.

The rearrangement links TRBV14 to TRBJ2-1; the match to TRBD2 covers 11 bases. Germline trimming cut 0 bases from V and 0 bases from J; bases unmatched to any gene: 7. Per the germline V gene, CDR1 is SGHDN and CDR2 is FVKESK. This CDR3 has 19 residues. CDR3 loop: CASSQDGLAGYLSYNEQFF. In DNA form, the CDR3 reads TGTGCCAGCAGCCAAGATGGACTAGCGGGTTATCTCTCCTACAATGAGCAGTTCTTC.

J is TRBJ1-1 and V is TRBV19; the match to TRBD1 covers 7 bases. This CDR3 contains 15 residues. The germline gives CDR1 LNHDA, CDR2 SQIVND (reference sequence). J lost 4 bases, V lost 0 bases, and 5 bases had no gene match. CDR3 coding DNA: TGTGCCAGTAGTATAGAGCCGGGACAGATCACTGAAGCTTTCTTT. Translation gives CASSIEPGQITEAFF.

The gene calls are TRBV5-6 and TRBJ2-5, with 8 bases matching TRBD2. CDR3 length equals 12 residues. The trim removed 7 bases at V and 5 bases at J, leaving 4 bases unmatched. Per the germline V gene, CDR1 is SGHDT and CDR2 is YYEEEE. In DNA, the CDR3 is TGTGCCAGCGGGTCGGGAGGGGAGACCCAGTACTTC. It codes for CASGSGGETQYF. The entire variable domain, with the rest obtained from reference TRBV5-6 and TRBJ2-5, is as follows: DAGVTQSPTHLIKTRGQQVTLRCSPKSGHDTVSWYQQALGQGPQFIFQYYEEEERQRGNFPDRFSGHQFPNYSSELNVNALLLGDSALYLCASGSGGETQYFGPGTRLLVL.

The V call is TRBV10-3, the J call TRBJ1-4; no firm D call. The CDR3 contains 15 residues. V lost 6 bases, J lost 1 base, and 12 bases lay in between. CDR1 ENHRY and CDR2 SYGVKD come from the germline V gene. Here the CDR3 reads CAIRDSARTNEKLFF. DNA of the CDR3: TGTGCCATCAGGGACTCCGCGAGAACTAATGAAAAACTGTTTTTT.

This chain links TRBV2 with TRBJ2-2, with a tentative D call TRBD1 (5 bases). Germline lookup yields CDR1 SNHLY and CDR2 FYNNEI. V lost 4 bases and J 5 bases, leaving 14 bases between the germline ends. The CDR3 spans 15 residues. The CDR3 loop is CASSVMIQGTGELFF. The CDR3 nucleotides are TGTGCCAGCAGTGTAATGATTCAGGGTACCGGGGAGCTGTTTTTT.

This rearrangement joins TRBV11-1 to TRBJ2-1, with 10 bases aligning to TRBD2. This CDR3 region has 15 residues. Trimming took 1 base from V and 10 from J; bases not matched to a gene: 7. CDR1 is SGHAT, CDR2 FQDESV, per germline (reference sequence). In nucleotides, the CDR3 is TGTGCCAGCAGCTTAGGGGCTAGCGGGAGACGAGAGCAGTTCTTC. It encodes CASSLGASGRREQFF.

The genes are TRBV30 and TRBJ2-1, with 12 positions matching TRBD2. Losses at the gene ends were 5 bases for V and 10 bases for J; bases not matched to a gene: 0. In germline, CDR1 is GTSNPN, CDR2 SVGIG (reference sequence). The CDR3 length is 11 residues. This chain's CDR3 is CAWGTSGEQFF. DNA for the CDR3: TGTGCCTGGGGGACTAGCGGGGAGCAGTTCTTC.

The chain is built from TRBV15 and TRBJ2-1, with 8 nucleotides matching TRBD1. The CDR3 is 16 amino acids. CDR1 and CDR2 (germline): LNHNV, YYDKDF (reference sequence). The V and J ends lost 1 base and 8 bases, in that order; junction bases with no gene match: 10. The CDR3 here is CATSRVYGQGADEQFF. CDR3 bases: TGTGCCACCAGCAGAGTATATGGACAGGGCGCGGATGAGCAGTTCTTC.

This rearrangement joins TRBV19 to TRBJ2-4, with TRBD2 matching 14 bases. V shed 2 bases and J 7 bases; nucleotides not matched to a gene: 7. The length of the CDR3 is 17 residues. CDR1 is LNHDA and CDR2 is SQIVND in the germline V gene (reference sequence). CDR3 coding DNA: TGTGCCAGTAGTATAACTGGACTAGCGGGAGGAAGGAACATTCAGTACTTC. This codes for CASSITGLAGGRNIQYF.

This clone was detected once. V is TRBV7-2 and J is TRBJ1-1, with D possibly matching TRBD1 (6 bases). Trimming took 5 bases from V and 2 from J, leaving 15 bases between them. This CDR3 is 15 amino acids long. Germline assignment: CDR1 SGHTA and CDR2 FQGNSA. The CDR3 sequence is CASSVYRVGNTEAFF. DNA for the CDR3: TGTGCCAGCAGCGTTTACAGGGTGGGTAACACTGAAGCTTTCTTT.

The chain recombines TRBV28 with TRBJ2-5; D is ambiguous. Trimming shortened V by 6 bases and J by 1 base, and 9 bases separated the two germline ends. CDR1 and CDR2 (germline): MDHEN, SYDVKM. CDR3 size: 13 residues. CDR3 nucleotide sequence: TGTGCCAGCAGCCGAGCCCTCCAAGAGACCCAGTACTTC. This encodes CASSRALQETQYF.